What follows is one TCR beta chain and its context. No antigen is known for it. A clone one base away is much larger, so this may be a read error. The source material, RNA transcripts, was used to amplify TCR beta CDR3 regions. TCR CDR3 regions were first amplified by RT-PCR with HTBI primers. TCRdb redid the calling of the multiplex PCR reads with MiXCR, one entry per CDR3 protein. Among about 640,000 distinct CDR3 sequences listed, around 20% were seen once. This specimen belongs to a study of T cells in Graves' hyperthyroidism and ophthalmopathy. Study in general: It was at initial diagnosis, before any treatment, that peripheral blood was collected.

Points from the study as a whole: Blood also contained most expanded thyroid clonotypes above 0.001.

Per the germline V gene, CDR1 is GTSNPN and CDR2 is SVGIG (reference sequence). CDR3 length: 16 amino acids. The J segment lost 8 bases and the V segment lost 4 bases, leaving 9 bases of the junction unmatched. Sequencing was carried out using blood. The rearrangement joins TRBV30 to TRBJ2-1; 15 bases line up with TRBD2. The receptor was derived from a young man with Graves' ophthalmopathy. The CDR3 coding sequence is TGTGCCTGGACTCGGACTAGCGGGGGGGCCGGATATGAGCAGTTCTTC. Translation: CAWTRTSGGAGYEQFF.